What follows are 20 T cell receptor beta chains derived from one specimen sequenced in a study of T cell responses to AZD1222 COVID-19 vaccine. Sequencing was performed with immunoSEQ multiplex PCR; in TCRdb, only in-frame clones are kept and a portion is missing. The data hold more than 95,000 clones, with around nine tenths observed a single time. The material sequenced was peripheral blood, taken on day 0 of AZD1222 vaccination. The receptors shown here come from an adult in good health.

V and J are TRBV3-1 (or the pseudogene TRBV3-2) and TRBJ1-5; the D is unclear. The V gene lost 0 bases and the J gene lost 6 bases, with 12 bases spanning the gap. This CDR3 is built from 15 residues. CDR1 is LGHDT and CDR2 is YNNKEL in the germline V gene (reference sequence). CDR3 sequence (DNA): TGTGCCAGCAGCCAAGACAGTGTAGGCAGTCAGCCCCAGCATTTT. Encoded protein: CASSQDSVGSQPQHF.

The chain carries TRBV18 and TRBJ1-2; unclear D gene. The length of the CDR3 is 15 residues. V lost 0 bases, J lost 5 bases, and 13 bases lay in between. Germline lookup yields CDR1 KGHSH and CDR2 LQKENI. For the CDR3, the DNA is TGTGCCAGCTCACCACCCACCCCGCGAGGATATGGCTACACCTTC. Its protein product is CASSPPTPRGYGYTF. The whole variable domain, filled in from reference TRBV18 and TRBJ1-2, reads NAGVMQNPRHLVRRRGQEARLRCSPMKGHSHVYWYRQLPEEGLKFMVYLQKENIIDESGMPKERFSAEFPKEGPSILRIQQVVRGDSAAYFCASSPPTPRGYGYTFGSGTRLTVV.

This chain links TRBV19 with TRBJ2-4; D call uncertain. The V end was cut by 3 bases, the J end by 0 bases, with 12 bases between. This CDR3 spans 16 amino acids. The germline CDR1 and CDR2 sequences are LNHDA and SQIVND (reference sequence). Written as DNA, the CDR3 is TGTGCCAGTAGTATTGGTCGCAGGAGAGCCAAAAACATTCAGTACTTC. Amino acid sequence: CASSIGRRRAKNIQYF.

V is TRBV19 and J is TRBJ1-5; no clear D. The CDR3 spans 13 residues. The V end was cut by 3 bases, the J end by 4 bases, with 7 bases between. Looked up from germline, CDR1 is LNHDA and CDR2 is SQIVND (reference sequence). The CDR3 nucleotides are TGTGCCAGTAGTATTTTCCAAAATCAGCCCCAGCATTTT. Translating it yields CASSIFQNQPQHF. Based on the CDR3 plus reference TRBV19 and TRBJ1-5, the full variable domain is DGGITQSPKYLFRKEGQNVTLSCEQNLNHDAMYWYRQDPGQGLRLIYYSQIVNDFQKGDIAEGYSVSREKKESFPLTVTSAQKNPTAFYLCASSIFQNQPQHFGDGTRLSIL.

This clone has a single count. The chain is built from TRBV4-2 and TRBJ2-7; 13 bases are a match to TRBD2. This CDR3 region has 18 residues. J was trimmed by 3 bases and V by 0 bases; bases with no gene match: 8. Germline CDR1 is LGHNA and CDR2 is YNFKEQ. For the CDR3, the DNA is TGTGCCAGCAGCCAAGAAGCCCCAGGGACTAGCGGGGTCTACGAGCAGTACTTC. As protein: CASSQEAPGTSGVYEQYF.

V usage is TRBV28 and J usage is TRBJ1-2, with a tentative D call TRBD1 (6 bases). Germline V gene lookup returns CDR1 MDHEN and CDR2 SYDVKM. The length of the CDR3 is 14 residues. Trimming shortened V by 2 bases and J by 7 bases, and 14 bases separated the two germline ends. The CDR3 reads CASSLQPAQGGYTF. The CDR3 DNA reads TGTGCCAGCAGTTTACAACCCGCACAGGGTGGCTACACCTTC.

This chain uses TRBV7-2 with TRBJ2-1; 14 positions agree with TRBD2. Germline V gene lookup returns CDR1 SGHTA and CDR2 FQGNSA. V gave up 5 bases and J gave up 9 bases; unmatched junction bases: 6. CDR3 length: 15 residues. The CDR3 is CASSPGLAGGREQFF. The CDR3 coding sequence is TGTGCCAGCAGCCCAGGACTAGCGGGAGGTCGTGAGCAGTTCTTC. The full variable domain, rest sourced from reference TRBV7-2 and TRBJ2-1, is GAGVSQSPSNKVTEKGKDVELRCDPISGHTALYWYRQSLGQGLEFLIYFQGNSAPDKSGLPSDRFSAERTGGSVSTLTIQRTQQEDSAVYLCASSPGLAGGREQFFGPGTRLTVL.

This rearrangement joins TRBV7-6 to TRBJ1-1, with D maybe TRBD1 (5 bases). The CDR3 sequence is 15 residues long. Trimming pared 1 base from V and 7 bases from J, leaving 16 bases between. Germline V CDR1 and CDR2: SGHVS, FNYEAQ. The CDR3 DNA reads TGTGCCAGCAGCTTAGAGGTTAGAGGACACCATGAAGCTTTCTTT. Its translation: CASSLEVRGHHEAFF. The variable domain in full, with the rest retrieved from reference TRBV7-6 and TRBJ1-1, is GAGVSQSPRYKVTKRGQDVALRCDPISGHVSLYWYRQALGQGPEFLTYFNYEAQQDKSGLPNDRFSAERPEGSISTLTIQRTEQRDSAMYRCASSLEVRGHHEAFFGQGTRLTVV.

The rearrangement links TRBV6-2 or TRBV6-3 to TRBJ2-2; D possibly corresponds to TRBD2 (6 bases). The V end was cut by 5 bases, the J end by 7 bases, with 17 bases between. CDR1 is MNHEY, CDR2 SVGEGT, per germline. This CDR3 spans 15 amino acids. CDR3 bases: TGTGCCAGCAGTCCCGGGACGGGAGAGGGCGGGGAGCTGTTTTTT. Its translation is CASSPGTGEGGELFF.

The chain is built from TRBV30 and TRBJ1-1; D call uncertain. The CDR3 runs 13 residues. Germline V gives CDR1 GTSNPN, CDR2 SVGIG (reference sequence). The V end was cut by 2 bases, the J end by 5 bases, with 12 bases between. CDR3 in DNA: TGTGCCTGGAGTTCAACGACCTGGACTGAAGCTTTCTTT. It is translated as CAWSSTTWTEAFF.

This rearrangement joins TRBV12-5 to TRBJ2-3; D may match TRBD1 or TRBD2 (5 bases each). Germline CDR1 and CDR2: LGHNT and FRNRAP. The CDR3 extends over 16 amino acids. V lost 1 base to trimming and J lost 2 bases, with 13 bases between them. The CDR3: CASGLGLGTDTDTQYF. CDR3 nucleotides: TGTGCTAGTGGTTTGGGCCTAGGGACGGACACAGATACGCAGTATTTT.

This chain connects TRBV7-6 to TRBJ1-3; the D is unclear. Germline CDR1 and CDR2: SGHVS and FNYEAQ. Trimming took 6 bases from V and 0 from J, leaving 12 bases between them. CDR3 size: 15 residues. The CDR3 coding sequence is TGTGCCAGCAGACCGACGGGGAGCTCTGGAAACACCATATATTTT. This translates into CASRPTGSSGNTIYF.

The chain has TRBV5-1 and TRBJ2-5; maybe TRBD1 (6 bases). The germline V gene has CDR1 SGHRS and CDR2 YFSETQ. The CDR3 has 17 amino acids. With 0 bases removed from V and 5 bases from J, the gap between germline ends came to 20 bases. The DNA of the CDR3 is TGCGCCAGCAGCTTGGGGGACCGGCAGGGGACGCGGGAGACCCAGTACTTC. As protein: CASSLGDRQGTRETQYF.

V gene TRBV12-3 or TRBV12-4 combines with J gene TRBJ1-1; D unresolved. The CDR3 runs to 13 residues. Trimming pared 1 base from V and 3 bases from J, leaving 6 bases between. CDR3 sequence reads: CASSLGVDTEAFF. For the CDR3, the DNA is TGTGCCAGCAGTTTAGGGGTGGACACTGAAGCTTTCTTT.

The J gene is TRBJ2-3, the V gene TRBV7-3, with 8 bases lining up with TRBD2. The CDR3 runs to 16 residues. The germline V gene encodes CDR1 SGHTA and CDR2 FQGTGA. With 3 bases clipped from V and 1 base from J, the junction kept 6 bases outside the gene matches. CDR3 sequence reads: CASSFHRGGRTDTQYF. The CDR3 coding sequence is TGTGCCAGCAGCTTTCACCGCGGGGGGCGCACAGATACGCAGTATTTT. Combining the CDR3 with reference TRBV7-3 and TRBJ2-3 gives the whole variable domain GAGVSQTPSNKVTEKGKYVELRCDPISGHTALYWYRQSLGQGPEFLIYFQGTGAADDSGLPNDRFFAVRPEGSVSTLKIQRTERGDSAVYLCASSFHRGGRTDTQYFGPGTRLTVL.

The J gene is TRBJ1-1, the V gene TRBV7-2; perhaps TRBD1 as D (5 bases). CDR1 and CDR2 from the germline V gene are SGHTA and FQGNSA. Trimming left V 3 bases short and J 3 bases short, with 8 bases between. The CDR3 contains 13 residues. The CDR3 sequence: CASSFIGDTEAFF. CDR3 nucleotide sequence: TGTGCCAGCAGCTTTATAGGGGACACTGAAGCTTTCTTT. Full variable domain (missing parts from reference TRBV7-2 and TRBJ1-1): GAGVSQSPSNKVTEKGKDVELRCDPISGHTALYWYRQSLGQGLEFLIYFQGNSAPDKSGLPSDRFSAERTGGSVSTLTIQRTQQEDSAVYLCASSFIGDTEAFFGQGTRLTVV.

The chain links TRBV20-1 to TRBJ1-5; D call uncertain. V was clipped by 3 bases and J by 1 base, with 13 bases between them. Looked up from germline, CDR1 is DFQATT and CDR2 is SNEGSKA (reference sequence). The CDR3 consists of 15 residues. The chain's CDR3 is CSASINAASNQPQHF. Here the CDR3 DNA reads TGCAGTGCTAGTATTAATGCAGCCAGCAATCAGCCCCAGCATTTT.

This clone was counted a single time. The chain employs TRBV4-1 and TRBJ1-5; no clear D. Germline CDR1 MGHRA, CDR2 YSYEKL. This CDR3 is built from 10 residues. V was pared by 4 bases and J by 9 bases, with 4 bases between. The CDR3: CASSPVPQHF. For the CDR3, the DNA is TGCGCCAGCAGCCCTGTGCCCCAGCATTTT.

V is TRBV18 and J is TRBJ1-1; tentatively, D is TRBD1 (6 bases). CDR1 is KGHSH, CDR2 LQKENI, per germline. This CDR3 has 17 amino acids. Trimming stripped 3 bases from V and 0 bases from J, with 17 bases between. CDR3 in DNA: TGTGCCAGCTCACCTACGACTGGGGGGCTTATGAACACTGAAGCTTTCTTT. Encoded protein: CASSPTTGGLMNTEAFF.

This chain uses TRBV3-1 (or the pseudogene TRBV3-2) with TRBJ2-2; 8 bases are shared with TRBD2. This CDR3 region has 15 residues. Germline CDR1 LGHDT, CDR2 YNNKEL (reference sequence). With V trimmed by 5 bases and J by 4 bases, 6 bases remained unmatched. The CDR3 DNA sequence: TGTGCCAGCAGCGGACGGGGGGGCCCCACCGGGGAGCTGTTTTTT. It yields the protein CASSGRGGPTGELFF.